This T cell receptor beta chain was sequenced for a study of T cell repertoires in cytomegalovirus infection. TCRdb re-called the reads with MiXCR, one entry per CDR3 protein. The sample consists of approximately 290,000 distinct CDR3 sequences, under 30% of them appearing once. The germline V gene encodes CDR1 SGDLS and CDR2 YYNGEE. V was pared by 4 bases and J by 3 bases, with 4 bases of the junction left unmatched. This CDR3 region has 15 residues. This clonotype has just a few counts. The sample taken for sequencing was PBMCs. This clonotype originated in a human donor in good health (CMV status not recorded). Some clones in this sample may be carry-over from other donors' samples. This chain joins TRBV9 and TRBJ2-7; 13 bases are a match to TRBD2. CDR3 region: CASSPRTSGGYEQYF. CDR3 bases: TGTGCCAGCAGCCCCAGGACTAGCGGGGGCTACGAGCAGTACTTC.